This T cell receptor (beta chain) derives from a study of T cells after posttransplantation cyclophosphamide. Study results and limitations: Donor-recipient repertoire similarity was low at 1-2 months, rising over year one.

Measured with immunoSEQ multiplex PCR; TCRdb has only the in-frame clones, and not every one. The sample holds some 49,000 clones, 92% seen once. The related graft donor's blood sample was taken on the day of bone marrow donation. CDR1 is LNHDA, CDR2 SQIVND, per germline (reference sequence). Germline trimming cut 5 bases from V and 1 base from J; bases unmatched to any gene: 4. The CDR3 has 16 amino acids. In regard to this clone: Its specificity is not known.

Sequenced sample: PBMCs. V and J are TRBV19 and TRBJ2-7; TRBD2 matches at 14 bases. The clonotype originates from a woman aged 45-59 years in good health and a related stem cell transplant donor. CDR3 bases: TGTGCCAGTAGTCTTAGGACTAGCGGGGGGTCCTACGAGCAGTACTTC. This codes for CASSLRTSGGSYEQYF.